The 10 T cell receptor beta chains given below trace back to one sample, sequenced in a study of T cell changes during pregnancy in multiple sclerosis. Clones were sequenced by immunoSEQ multiplex PCR, and TCRdb holds only the in-frame ones, with some missing. Of 39,000 or so clones listed, about 94% were seen once; the top ten hold about 8%. The sample in question was CD8+ T cells from peripheral blood mononuclear cells, obtained in the third trimester of pregnancy. These receptors all come from a female donor with multiple sclerosis, enrolled in a pregnancy study.

The CDR3 loop reads CASSFQGYEQYF. The CDR3 DNA reads TGTGCCAGCAGCTTTCAGGGCTACGAGCAGTACTTC. The V gene is TRBV28, the J gene TRBJ2-7, with a weak D call TRBD1 (5 bases). There are 12 residues in the CDR3. Germline-derived CDR1 and CDR2 are MDHEN and SYDVKM. Trimming pared 6 bases from V and 3 bases from J, leaving 9 bases between.

The chain carries TRBV7-6 and TRBJ2-7; D perhaps matches TRBD2 (5 bases). The assigned J gene may be wrong: the sequence end matches TRBJ2-1 better. Germline CDR1 SGHVS, CDR2 FNYEAQ. CDR3 size: 15 residues. CDR3 loop: CASSLASDSYNEQFF. The DNA of the CDR3 is TGTGCCAGCAGCTTAGCTAGCGACTCCTACAATGAGCAGTTCTTC.

The chain has TRBV28 and TRBJ2-7, with 10 bases lining up with TRBD2. Unmatched junction bases numbered 2, after V lost 3 bases and J lost 3 bases. Germline CDR1 reads MDHEN; CDR2 reads SYDVKM. This CDR3 comprises 14 residues. The CDR3 protein is CASSFLAGVYEQYF. The CDR3 nucleotides read TGTGCCAGCAGTTTTCTAGCGGGGGTCTACGAGCAGTACTTC.

The chain couples TRBV19 to TRBJ2-6, with 7 bases fitting TRBD1. CDR1 is LNHDA and CDR2 is SQIVND in the germline V gene (reference sequence). This CDR3 region has 17 residues. After removal of 7 bases from V and 0 bases from J, the junction contained 9 bases not matched to a gene. The DNA of the CDR3 is TGTGCCAGTACTCCACACAGGGGATCCTCTGGGGCCAACGTCCTGACTTTC. Translation gives CASTPHRGSSGANVLTF.

The chain is built from TRBV5-6 and TRBJ1-1, with D hard to call. The CDR3 sequence is 13 residues long. Germline V gives CDR1 SGHDT, CDR2 YYEEEE. The germline V and J ends were trimmed by 1 base and 1 base, with 5 bases remaining between them. The CDR3 loop reads CASSLSWNTEAFF. DNA for the CDR3: TGTGCCAGCAGCTTGTCCTGGAACACTGAAGCTTTCTTT.

This clone was found once. Other DNA sequences in the same sample also yield this CDR3. V is TRBV29-1 and J is TRBJ2-7, with TRBD1 matching 8 bases. After removal of 7 bases from V and 1 base from J, the junction contained 6 bases not matched to a gene. Germline V gives CDR1 SQVTM, CDR2 ANQGSEA. The CDR3 loop spans 13 amino acids. The CDR3 here is CSAEDRGSYEQYF. CDR3 coding DNA: TGCAGCGCCGAAGACAGGGGTTCCTACGAGCAGTACTTC.

In DNA, the CDR3 is TGTGCCAGCAGTTTTCTGTTGCCTAACAGGGCTAGGGAGCAGTACTTC. It specifies CASSFLLPNRAREQYF. V is TRBV28 and J is TRBJ2-7; a weak D match, TRBD1 (6 bases). V was pared by 3 bases and J by 7 bases, with 22 bases between. The CDR3 loop spans 16 amino acids. Per germline, CDR1 MDHEN and CDR2 SYDVKM.

V gene TRBV14 combines with J gene TRBJ1-1, with 8 bases lining up with TRBD1. CDR3 length: 16 amino acids. Germline V gives CDR1 SGHDN, CDR2 FVKESK. With V trimmed by 3 bases and J by 5 bases, 11 bases remained unmatched. Here the CDR3 reads CASSHRQGWTGTEAFF. CDR3 nucleotide sequence: TGTGCCAGCAGCCACAGACAGGGGTGGACTGGGACTGAAGCTTTCTTT.

J is TRBJ2-7 and V is TRBV4-3; TRBD2 aligns across 10 bases. The CDR3 covers 18 residues. Germline CDR1 reads LGHNA; CDR2 reads YSLEER. The V and J ends lost 0 bases and 1 base, in that order; junction bases with no gene match: 9. Here the CDR3 DNA reads TGCGCCAGCAGCCAAGATAGGGCTAGCGGGGGTTTTTCCTACGAGCAGTACTTC. It is translated as CASSQDRASGGFSYEQYF.

A remark on this clone: The same CDR3 can be traced to other DNA sequences in this sample. The chain recombines TRBV19 with TRBJ2-7, with TRBD2 matching 11 bases. CDR3 length equals 14 residues. The germline V gene encodes CDR1 LNHDA and CDR2 SQIVND (reference sequence). With 1 base clipped from V and 6 bases from J, the junction kept 2 bases outside the gene matches. The CDR3 nucleotides are TGTGCCAGTAGTATAGGCCTAGCGGGAGGCGAGCAGTACTTC. This codes for CASSIGLAGGEQYF.